The text below deals with one TCR beta chain. Its antigen is unidentified. One end of the junction does not line up with germline, which may come from a read error. The data derive from a study of OX40 agonist ivuxolimab in advanced cancers. Overall study context: In this trial design, patients received ivuxolimab intravenously at 0.01 to 10 mg/kg every 2 weeks.

Germline V gene lookup returns CDR1 SGHNT and CDR2 YYREEE (reference sequence). CDR3 length equals 13 residues. Study-wide findings and caveats: The study found among the lowest clonal expansion in partial responders at 0.1-3.0 mg/kg.

Clones were read by immunoSEQ multiplex PCR, and TCRdb kept only the in-frame ones, dropping some. In the table there are just under 20,000 clones, 80% to 90% of which are singletons. The source material was CD4+ or CD8+ T cells sorted from blood, sampled in a trial of the OX40 agonist ivuxolimab. The TCR sequence derives from an adult with an advanced solid tumor such as melanoma, head and neck, liver or kidney cancer. The chain employs TRBV5-4 and TRBJ2-7; TRBD2 matches at 7 bases. This CDR3 is CASSPGRWYEQYF. CDR3 bases: TGCGCCAGCAGCCCCGGGAGGTGGTACGAGCAGTACTTC.